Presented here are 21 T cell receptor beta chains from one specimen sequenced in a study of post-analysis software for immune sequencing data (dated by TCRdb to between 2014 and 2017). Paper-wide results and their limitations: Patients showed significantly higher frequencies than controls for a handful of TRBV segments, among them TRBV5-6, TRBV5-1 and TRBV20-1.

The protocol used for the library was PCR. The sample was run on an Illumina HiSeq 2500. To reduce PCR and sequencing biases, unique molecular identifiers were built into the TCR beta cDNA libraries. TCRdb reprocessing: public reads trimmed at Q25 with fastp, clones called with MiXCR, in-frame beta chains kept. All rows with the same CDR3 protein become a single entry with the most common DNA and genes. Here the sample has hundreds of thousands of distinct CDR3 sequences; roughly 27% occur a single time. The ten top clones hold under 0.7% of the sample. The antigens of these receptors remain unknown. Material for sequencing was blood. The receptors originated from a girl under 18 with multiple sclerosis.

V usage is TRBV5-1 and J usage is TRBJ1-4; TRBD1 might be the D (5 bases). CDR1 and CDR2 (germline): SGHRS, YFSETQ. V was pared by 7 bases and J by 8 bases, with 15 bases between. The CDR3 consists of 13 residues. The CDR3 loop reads CASGRGLGEKLFF. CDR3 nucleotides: TGCGCCAGCGGGAGGGGATTAGGAGAAAAACTGTTTTTT.

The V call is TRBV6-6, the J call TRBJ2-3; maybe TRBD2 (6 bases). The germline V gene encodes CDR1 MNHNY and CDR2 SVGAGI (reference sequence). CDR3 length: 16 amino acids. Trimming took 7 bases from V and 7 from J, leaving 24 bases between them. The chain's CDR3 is CASTLAGTRGDNTQYF. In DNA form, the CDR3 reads TGTGCCAGCACATTGGCGGGGACCCGGGGCGATAATACGCAGTATTTT.

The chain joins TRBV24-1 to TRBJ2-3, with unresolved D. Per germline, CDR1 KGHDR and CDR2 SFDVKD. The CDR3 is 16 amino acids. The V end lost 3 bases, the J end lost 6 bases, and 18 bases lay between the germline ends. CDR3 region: CATSDPAPLGRDTQYF. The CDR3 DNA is TGTGCCACCAGTGATCCCGCCCCCCTCGGCCGGGATACGCAGTATTTT.

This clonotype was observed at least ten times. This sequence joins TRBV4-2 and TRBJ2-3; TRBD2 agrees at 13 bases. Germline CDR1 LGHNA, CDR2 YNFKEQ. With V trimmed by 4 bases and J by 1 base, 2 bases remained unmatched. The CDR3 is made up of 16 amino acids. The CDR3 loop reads CASSPGTSGGTDTQYF. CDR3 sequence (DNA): TGTGCCAGCAGCCCCGGGACTAGCGGGGGCACAGATACGCAGTATTTT.

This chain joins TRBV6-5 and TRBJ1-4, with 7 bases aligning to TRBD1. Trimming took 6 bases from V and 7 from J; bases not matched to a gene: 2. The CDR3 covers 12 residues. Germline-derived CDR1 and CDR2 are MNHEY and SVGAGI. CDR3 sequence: CASRRQGEKLFF. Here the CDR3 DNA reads TGTGCCAGCAGAAGACAGGGTGAAAAACTGTTTTTT.

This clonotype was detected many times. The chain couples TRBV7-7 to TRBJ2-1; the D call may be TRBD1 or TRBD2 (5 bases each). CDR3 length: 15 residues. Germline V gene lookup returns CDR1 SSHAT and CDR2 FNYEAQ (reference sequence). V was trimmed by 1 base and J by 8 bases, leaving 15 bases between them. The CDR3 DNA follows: TGTGCCAGCAGCTTAGACGGTAGGCTGGGGGATGAGCAGTTCTTC. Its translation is CASSLDGRLGDEQFF.

CDR3 residues: CAISEGLAGTSYEQYF. The CDR3 bases are TGTGCCATCAGTGAGGGACTAGCGGGTACCTCCTACGAGCAGTACTTC. This chain uses TRBV10-3 with TRBJ2-7, with 11 positions matching TRBD2. The CDR3 consists of 16 residues. Germline loops: CDR1 ENHRY, CDR2 SYGVKD. Trimming cost V 2 bases and J 0 bases; bases outside gene matches: 3.

This chain's CDR3 is CSASRGRGELFF. Here the CDR3 DNA reads TGCAGCGCTTCTAGGGGGCGCGGGGAGCTGTTTTTT. This chain connects TRBV29-1 to TRBJ2-2, with 7 bases matching TRBD1. With 7 bases clipped from V and 7 bases from J, the junction kept 6 bases outside the gene matches. CDR3 length equals 12 residues. In germline, CDR1 is SQVTM, CDR2 ANQGSEA.

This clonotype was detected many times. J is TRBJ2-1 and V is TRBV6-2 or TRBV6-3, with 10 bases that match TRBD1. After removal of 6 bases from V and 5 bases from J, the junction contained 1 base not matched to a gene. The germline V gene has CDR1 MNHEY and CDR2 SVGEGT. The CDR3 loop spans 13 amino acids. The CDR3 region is CASRGQGDNEQFF. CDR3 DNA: TGTGCCAGCAGAGGACAGGGGGACAATGAGCAGTTCTTC.

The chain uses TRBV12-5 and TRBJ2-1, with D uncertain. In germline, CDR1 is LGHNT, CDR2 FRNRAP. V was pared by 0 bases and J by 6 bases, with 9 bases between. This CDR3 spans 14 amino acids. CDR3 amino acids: CASGLVLVRNEQFF. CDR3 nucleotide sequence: TGTGCTAGTGGTTTGGTATTAGTCCGCAATGAGCAGTTCTTC. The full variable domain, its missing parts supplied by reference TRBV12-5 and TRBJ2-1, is DARVTQTPRHKVTEMGQEVTMRCQPILGHNTVFWYRQTMMQGLELLAYFRNRAPLDDSGMPKDRFSAEMPDATLATLKIQPSEPRDSAVYFCASGLVLVRNEQFFGPGTRLTVL.

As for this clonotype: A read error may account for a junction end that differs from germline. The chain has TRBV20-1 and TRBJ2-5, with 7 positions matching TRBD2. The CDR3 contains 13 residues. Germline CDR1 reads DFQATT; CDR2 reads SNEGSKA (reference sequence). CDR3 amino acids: CSTRRGVRETQYF. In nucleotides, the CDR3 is TGCAGTACTAGACGGGGGGTTCGGGAGACCCAGTACTTC.

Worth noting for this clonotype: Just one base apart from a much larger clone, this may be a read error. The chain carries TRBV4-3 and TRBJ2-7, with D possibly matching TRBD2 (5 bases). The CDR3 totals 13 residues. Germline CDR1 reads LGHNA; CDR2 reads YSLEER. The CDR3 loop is CASSQDPGYGQYF. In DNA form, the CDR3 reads TGCGCCAGCAGCCAAGACCCGGGGTACGGGCAGTACTTC.

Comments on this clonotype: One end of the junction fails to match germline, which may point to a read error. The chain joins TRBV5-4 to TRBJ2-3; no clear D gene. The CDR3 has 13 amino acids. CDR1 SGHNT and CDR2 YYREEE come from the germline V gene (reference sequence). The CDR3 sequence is CASSFERTDRQYF. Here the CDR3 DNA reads TGTGCCAGCAGCTTCGAGCGCACAGATAGGCAGTATTTT.

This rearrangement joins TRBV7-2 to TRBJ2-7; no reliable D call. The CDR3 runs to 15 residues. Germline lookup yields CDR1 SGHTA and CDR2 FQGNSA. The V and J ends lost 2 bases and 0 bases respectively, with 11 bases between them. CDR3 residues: CASSLSAANSYEQYF. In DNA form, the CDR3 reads TGTGCCAGCAGCTTATCTGCAGCTAACTCCTACGAGCAGTACTTC.

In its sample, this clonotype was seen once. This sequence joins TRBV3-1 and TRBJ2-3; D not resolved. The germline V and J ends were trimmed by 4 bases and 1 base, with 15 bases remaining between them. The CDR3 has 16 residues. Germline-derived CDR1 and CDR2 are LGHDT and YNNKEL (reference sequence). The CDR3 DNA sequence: TGTGCCAGCAGCCCTAACTTGGACCTCCGCACAGATACGCAGTATTTT. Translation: CASSPNLDLRTDTQYF.

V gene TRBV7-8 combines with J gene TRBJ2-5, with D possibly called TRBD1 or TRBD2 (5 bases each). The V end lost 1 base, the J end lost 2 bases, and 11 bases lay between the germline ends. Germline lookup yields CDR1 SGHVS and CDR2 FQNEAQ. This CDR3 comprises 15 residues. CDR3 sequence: CASSLVRGSQETQYF. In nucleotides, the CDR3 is TGTGCCAGCAGCTTAGTGAGGGGTAGTCAAGAGACCCAGTACTTC.

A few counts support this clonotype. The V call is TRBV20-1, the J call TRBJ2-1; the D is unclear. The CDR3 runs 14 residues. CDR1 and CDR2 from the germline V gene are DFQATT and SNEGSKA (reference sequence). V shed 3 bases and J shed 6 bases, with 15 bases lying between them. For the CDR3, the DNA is TGCAGTGCTAGGCCTGCACCAGGCAGCAATGAGCAGTTCTTC. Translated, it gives CSARPAPGSNEQFF.

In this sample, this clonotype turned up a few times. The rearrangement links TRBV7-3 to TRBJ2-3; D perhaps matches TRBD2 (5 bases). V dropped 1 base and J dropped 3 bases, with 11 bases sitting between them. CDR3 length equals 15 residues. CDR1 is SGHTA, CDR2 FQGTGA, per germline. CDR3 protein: CASSLNPGYTDTQYF. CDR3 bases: TGTGCCAGCAGCTTAAATCCGGGATATACAGATACGCAGTATTTT.

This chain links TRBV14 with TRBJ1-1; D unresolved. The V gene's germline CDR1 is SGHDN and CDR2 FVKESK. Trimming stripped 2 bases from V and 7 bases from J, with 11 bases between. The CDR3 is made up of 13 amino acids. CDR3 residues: CASSQLVRSEAFF. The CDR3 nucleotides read TGTGCCAGCAGCCAACTAGTTCGTAGTGAAGCTTTCTTT.

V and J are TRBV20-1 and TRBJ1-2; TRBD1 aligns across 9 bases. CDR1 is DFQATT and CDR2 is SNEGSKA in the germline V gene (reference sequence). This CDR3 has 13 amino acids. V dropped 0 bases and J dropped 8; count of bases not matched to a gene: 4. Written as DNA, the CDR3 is TGCAGTGCTAGAGATGGGGACAGGGAGGGCTACACCTTC. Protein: CSARDGDREGYTF.

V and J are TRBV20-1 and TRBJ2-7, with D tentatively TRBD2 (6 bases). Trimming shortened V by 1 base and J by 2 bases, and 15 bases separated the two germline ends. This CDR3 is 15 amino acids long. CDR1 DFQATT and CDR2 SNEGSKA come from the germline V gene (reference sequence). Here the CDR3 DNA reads TGCAGTGCTAGAGTACCGACTAGTGAGGCCTACGAGCAGTACTTC. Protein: CSARVPTSEAYEQYF.